Sequencing of this T cell receptor (beta chain) was carried out in a study of blood T cell repertoires in COVID-19. Turning to the study itself: The samples span acute and convalescent COVID-19 from the United States, Italy and Spain.

Measured with immunoSEQ multiplex PCR; TCRdb has only the in-frame clones, and not every one. The sample lists under 250,000 clones; roughly 82% were seen once. Followed longitudinally, the Seattle patients had been enrolled during active infection. The specimen was peripheral blood. This receptor was obtained from a woman at least 80 years old with COVID-19, enrolled during active disease.

CDR3 DNA sequence: TGTGCCAGCAGAGGGGGCGCGGATTATGGCTACACCTTC. It specifies CASRGGADYGYTF. V and J are TRBV5-4 and TRBJ1-2; 7 bases agree with TRBD1. This CDR3 has 13 residues. Germline V gives CDR1 SGHNT, CDR2 YYREEE (reference sequence). With 5 bases clipped from V and 5 bases from J, the junction kept 6 bases outside the gene matches.